This TCR beta chain was retrieved from a study of identical twins. Regarding the study as a whole: Compared with models, monozygotic twins showed more out-of-frame TCR alpha sharing.

TCRdb re-analysed the 5' RACE reads in MiXCR, keeping a single row per CDR3 protein. The table lists a few hundred thousand distinct CDR3 sequences, less than 20% of them singletons, with approximately 12% in the top ten. The CDR3 is 14 amino acids. CDR1 and CDR2 (germline): SNHLY, FYNNEI. V was trimmed by 6 bases and J by 2 bases, leaving 14 bases between them. This clonotype came up once. Antigen: not known. The source is a man between 45 and 60 years old in good health. Material: naive T cells sorted from blood. The gene calls are TRBV2 and TRBJ2-7; D possibly corresponds to TRBD2 (6 bases). CDR3 region: CASRGGGSAYEQYF. DNA of the CDR3: TGTGCCAGCAGGGGGGGTGGTAGCGCCTACGAGCAGTACTTC.